This T cell receptor (beta chain) was documented in a study of CD8+ T cells in alopecia areata. Germline CDR1 LNHNV, CDR2 YYDKDF (reference sequence). This CDR3 has 12 residues. V lost 3 bases and J lost 10, with 10 bases in between. cDNA reverse transcribed from extracted RNA served as the sequencing template. Some clones are missing from TCRdb's copy, which holds only in-frame ones; the method was immunoSEQ multiplex PCR. Here the sample spans roughly 120,000 clones, 58% being singletons. Regarding treatment: oral pan-JAK inhibitor, 5-10 mg twice daily. A word on this clone: Its antigen is still unknown.

Overall study results and limits: The study found TCR sharing across patients less clear than in mice, possibly for HLA reasons.

The chain joins TRBV15 to TRBJ2-4, with D unclear. The TCR originated in a human donor with alopecia areata. This material consisted of CD8+ T cells sorted from blood, taken at week 4, from a patient treated with tofacitinib. CDR3 sequence reads: CATSSDQRIQYF. The CDR3 region has the DNA TGTGCCACCAGCAGTGACCAGAGGATTCAGTACTTC.